Listed below are T cell receptor beta chains from one sample, sequenced in a study of blood T cells in healthy people across ages. TCRdb ran MiXCR on the 5' RACE reads and lists one entry per CDR3 protein. The table has roughly 800,000 distinct CDR3 sequences, 35% to 40% seen once. Sequencing input: blood. All receptors derive from a man between 18 and 29 years old in good health. Each CDR3 is given with its conserved first and last residue. D genes are given only for firm matches. Clone size is given for some rows only: seen once, a few or many times, or a class if the clone is expanded.

>TRBV30|TRBD1|TRBJ1-2|.
TGTGCCTGGATGGGGAGGGGGCGCGAGTATGGCCACACCTTC
CAWMGRGREYGHTF
>TRBV5-1|TRBD1|TRBJ1-2|many
TGCGCCAGCAGCCCCCTACCGGGACAGGGGAAGAGTGGCTACACCTTC
CASSPLPGQGKSGYTF
>TRBV7-2|TRBD2|TRBJ2-3|few
TGTGCCAGCACGAAGGTCGGGGGGGTCCCCACAGATACGCAGTATTTT
CASTKVGGVPTDTQYF
>TRBV7-2|TRBD2|TRBJ2-3|few
TGTGCCAGCAGCCCGGACGGGGGGGCCGAGGGAACAGATACGCAGTATTTT
CASSPDGGAEGTDTQYF
>TRBV7-2|.|TRBJ2-1|.
TGTGCCAGCAGCTTATGGGGCAGGGAACGAAATGAGCAGTTCTTC
CASSLWGRERNEQFF
>TRBV12-3/TRBV12-4|TRBD1|TRBJ1-6|.
TGTGCCACCCGATCGACAGGGTATAATTCACCCCTCCACTTT
CATRSTGYNSPLHF
>TRBV28|TRBD1|TRBJ2-7|few
TGTGCCAGCACACGCAGGGGGAAATTAACCTACGAGCAGTACTTC
CASTRRGKLTYEQYF
>TRBV3-1|TRBD2|TRBJ2-5|few
TGTGCCAGCAGCCGGACTAGCGGGGGACCCCAAGAGACCCAGTACTTC
CASSRTSGGPQETQYF
>TRBV9|TRBD2|TRBJ2-7|.
TGTGCCAGCAGCGTAGGAAGGAGCGGGGGGGCTAATGAGCAGTACTTC
CASSVGRSGGANEQYF
>TRBV6-2/TRBV6-3|.|TRBJ2-1|.
TGTGCCAGCAGTTTGAAGAAGGGGTACGACAATGAGCGGTTCTTC
CASSLKKGYDNERFF
>TRBV7-2|TRBD2|TRBJ2-1|.
TGTGCCAGTCAGGGCGGGGGGGCCTACAATGAGCAGTTCTTC
CASQGGGAYNEQFF
>TRBV7-2|.|TRBJ2-5|few
TGTGCCAGCAGCCGAGGGAATCAGCAAGAGACCCAGTACTTC
CASSRGNQQETQYF
>TRBV21-1|.|TRBJ2-7|.
TGTGCCAGCGGTGGGGACGTCTCCTACGAGCAGTACTTC
CASGGDVSYEQYF
>TRBV27|TRBD1|TRBJ1-1|few
TGTGCCAGCGCATATGACAGGGCAAACACTGAAGCTTTCTTT
CASAYDRANTEAFF
>TRBV21-1|.|TRBJ1-5|.
TGTGCCAGCACCTCAGGGGGTAGGGGCAATCAGCCCCAGCATTTT
CASTSGGRGNQPQHF
>TRBV11-1|TRBD1|TRBJ1-1|.
TGTGCCAGCAGCACAGGGACAGAGGCCCCTGAAGCTTTCTTT
CASSTGTEAPEAFF
>TRBV10-3|.|TRBJ1-1|.
TGTGCCATCAGTGAGTCGTGGGCCCGAGGCGCTTTCTTT
CAISESWARGAFF